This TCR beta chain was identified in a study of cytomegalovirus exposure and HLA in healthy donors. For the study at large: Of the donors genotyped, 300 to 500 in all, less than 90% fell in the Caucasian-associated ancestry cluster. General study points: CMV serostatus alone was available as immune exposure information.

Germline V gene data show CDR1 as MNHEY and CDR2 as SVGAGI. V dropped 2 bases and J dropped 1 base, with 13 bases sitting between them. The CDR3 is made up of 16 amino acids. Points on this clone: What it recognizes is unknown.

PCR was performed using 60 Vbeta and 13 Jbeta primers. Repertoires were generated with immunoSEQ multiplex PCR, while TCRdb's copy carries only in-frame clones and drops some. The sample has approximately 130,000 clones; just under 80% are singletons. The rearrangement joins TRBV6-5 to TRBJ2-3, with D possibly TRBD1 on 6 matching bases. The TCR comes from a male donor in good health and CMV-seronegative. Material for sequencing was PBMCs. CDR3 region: CASSYSREGGTDTQYF. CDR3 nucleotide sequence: TGTGCCAGCAGTTACAGTCGTGAGGGGGGCACAGATACGCAGTATTTT.